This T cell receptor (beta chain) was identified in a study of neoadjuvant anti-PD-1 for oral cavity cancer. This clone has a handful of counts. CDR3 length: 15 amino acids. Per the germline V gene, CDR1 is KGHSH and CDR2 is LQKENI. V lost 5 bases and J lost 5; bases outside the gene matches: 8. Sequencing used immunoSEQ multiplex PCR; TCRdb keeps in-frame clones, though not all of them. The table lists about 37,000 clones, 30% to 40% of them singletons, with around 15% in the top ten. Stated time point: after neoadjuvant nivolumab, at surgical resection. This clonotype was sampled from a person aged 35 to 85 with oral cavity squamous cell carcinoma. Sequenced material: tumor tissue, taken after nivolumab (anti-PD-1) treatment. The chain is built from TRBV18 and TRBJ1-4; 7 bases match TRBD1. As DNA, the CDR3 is TGTGCCAGCTCAGTGGGGGACAGAACAAATGAAAAACTGTTTTTT. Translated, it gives CASSVGDRTNEKLFF. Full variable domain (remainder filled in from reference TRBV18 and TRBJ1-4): NAGVMQNPRHLVRRRGQEARLRCSPMKGHSHVYWYRQLPEEGLKFMVYLQKENIIDESGMPKERFSAEFPKEGPSILRIQQVVRGDSAAYFCASSVGDRTNEKLFFGSGTQLSVL.